Listed below are T cell receptor beta chains from one sample, sequenced in a study of T cell responses to AZD1222 COVID-19 vaccine. Assay used: immunoSEQ multiplex PCR; TCRdb lists only in-frame clones, some missing. The data contain over 100,000 clones, around 94% of them singletons. The sample consisted of peripheral blood, taken on day 0 of AZD1222 vaccination. The receptors were gathered from an adult in good health. Both conserved end residues are part of each CDR3. The order of the fields is J gene, V gene, CDR3 length, clone size, D gene, CDR3 protein, CDR3 DNA. The D gene is left open where the match is weak. Clone size appears in some rows only: once, few, many, or a class for an expanded clone.

TRBJ2-1,TRBV2,16,.,TRBD2,CASSLTTSGSYNEQFF,TGTGCCAGCAGTTTAACGACTAGCGGGTCCTACAATGAGCAGTTCTTC
TRBJ2-1,TRBV6-5,16,.,TRBD2,CASSYGIAGGPNEQFF,TGTGCCAGCAGTTATGGTATAGCGGGAGGGCCAAATGAGCAGTTCTTC
TRBJ1-2,TRBV7-2,14,.,TRBD1,CASSFTPGQGVYTF,TGTGCCAGCAGCTTTACCCCGGGACAGGGAGTTTACACCTTC
TRBJ2-7,TRBV7-3,16,.,.,CASSLTGGIPSYEQYF,TGTGCCAGCAGCTTAACCGGGGGCATACCCTCCTACGAGCAGTACTTC
TRBJ2-1,TRBV11-1,16,once,TRBD2,CASNGLAGGPNNEQFF,TGTGCCAGCAACGGACTAGCGGGAGGGCCTAACAATGAGCAGTTCTTC
TRBJ1-2,TRBV12-3/TRBV12-4,13,.,.,CASSFNRAGGYTF,TGTGCCAGCAGTTTTAACAGGGCGGGCGGCTACACCTTC
TRBJ1-1,TRBV7-2,13,.,.,CASSLAGDGVTFF,TGTGCCAGCAGCTTAGCGGGGGATGGTGTAACTTTCTTT
TRBJ2-1,TRBV5-4,14,.,.,CASSWGVVFNEQFF,TGTGCCAGCAGCTGGGGGGTAGTTTTTAATGAGCAGTTCTTC
TRBJ2-1,TRBV5-8,15,.,TRBD2,CASSLLAGVYNEQFF,TGTGCCAGCAGCTTACTAGCGGGGGTATACAATGAGCAGTTCTTC
TRBJ2-3,TRBV19,15,.,.,CASSTAWGYTDTQYF,TGTGCCAGTAGCACCGCTTGGGGATACACAGATACGCAGTATTTT
TRBJ2-2,TRBV28,16,few,TRBD2,CASSPVLAGAGGELFF,TGTGCCAGCAGCCCCGTATTAGCGGGAGCGGGCGGGGAGCTGTTTTTT
TRBJ2-7,TRBV6-5,13,.,.,CASSYRASYEQYF,TGTGCCAGCAGCTACCGGGCCAGCTACGAGCAGTACTTC
TRBJ2-1,TRBV5-6,14,.,.,CASSFGLFYNEQFF,TGTGCCAGCAGCTTTGGACTCTTCTACAATGAGCAGTTCTTC
TRBJ2-5,TRBV6-2/TRBV6-3,13,.,.,CASSYGTQETQYF,TGTGCCAGCAGTTACGGGACGCAAGAGACCCAGTACTTC
TRBJ2-5,TRBV6-1,13,.,.,CASSPSVQETQYF,TGTGCCAGCAGTCCTAGTGTCCAAGAGACCCAGTACTTC
TRBJ1-5,TRBV28,15,.,TRBD1,CASSQDRGKLQPQHF,TGTGCCAGCAGCCAGGACAGGGGTAAGTTGCAGCCCCAGCATTTT
TRBJ2-1,TRBV12-3/TRBV12-4,12,once,.,CASRSRSDEQFF,TGTGCCAGCAGGTCCCGGAGCGATGAGCAGTTCTTC
TRBJ2-2,TRBV18,17,.,.,CASSPGGAGGPNGELFF,TGTGCCAGCTCACCAGGGGGAGCCGGAGGGCCTAACGGGGAGCTGTTTTTT
TRBJ1-4,TRBV19,13,.,.,CASSPRPNEKLFF,TGTGCCAGTAGTCCGAGACCCAATGAAAAACTGTTTTTT
TRBJ2-1,TRBV6-6,17,.,TRBD2,CASSRRRRSGSENEQFF,TGTGCCAGCAGTCGAAGGAGACGTAGCGGGAGTGAAAATGAGCAGTTCTTC
TRBJ1-2,TRBV18,15,.,.,CASSPPLLSNAGYTF,TGTGCCAGCTCACCACCCCTATTAAGTAACGCAGGCTACACCTTC
TRBJ1-2,TRBV19,14,.,TRBD1,CASIPRDRGFGYTF,TGTGCCAGTATTCCCCGGGACAGGGGTTTTGGCTACACCTTC
TRBJ2-7,TRBV27,14,.,.,CASSDPGGAYEQYF,TGTGCCAGCAGCGACCCGGGCGGAGCGTACGAGCAGTACTTC
TRBJ2-1,TRBV5-4,15,.,TRBD2,CASSLAGTSYNEQFF,TGTGCCAGCAGCTTGGCCGGGACTAGTTACAATGAGCAGTTCTTC
TRBJ1-2,TRBV28,13,.,TRBD1,CASSLQGGQGYTF,TGTGCCAGCAGTTTACAGGGGGGTCAAGGCTACACCTTC
TRBJ2-5,TRBV11-1,14,.,.,CASSTGTVKETQYF,TGTGCCAGCAGCACCGGGACCGTAAAAGAGACCCAGTACTTC
TRBJ1-4,TRBV7-2,15,.,.,CASSPRPGTWEKLFF,TGTGCCAGCAGCCCCCGGCCTGGGACGTGGGAAAAACTGTTTTTT
TRBJ2-7,TRBV12-3/TRBV12-4,13,.,.,CASSLRVTYEQYF,TGTGCCAGCAGTTTACGGGTAACCTACGAGCAGTACTTC
TRBJ2-1,TRBV11-2,15,.,.,CASSRTGNRDNEQFF,TGTGCCAGCAGCCGGACGGGGAATAGGGACAATGAGCAGTTCTTC
TRBJ2-7,TRBV10-2,16,.,TRBD2,CASSESGLAVSYEQYF,TGCGCCAGCAGTGAGTCGGGCCTAGCGGTTTCCTACGAGCAGTACTTC
TRBJ1-5,TRBV6-5,13,.,.,CASRDSSNQPQHF,TGTGCCAGCAGGGACAGTAGCAATCAGCCCCAGCATTTT
TRBJ2-1,TRBV20-1,11,.,TRBD1,CSKGAINEQFF,TGCAGTAAGGGGGCCATCAATGAGCAGTTCTTC
TRBJ1-2,TRBV6-1,14,.,TRBD1,CASSPGGANYGYTF,TGTGCCAGCAGTCCAGGGGGAGCTAACTATGGCTACACCTTC
TRBJ1-5,TRBV2,15,.,.,CASSEILNGNQPQHF,TGTGCCAGCAGTGAAATCCTAAACGGCAATCAGCCCCAGCATTTT
TRBJ2-7,TRBV5-6,16,once,TRBD2,CASSLTAGGPSREQYF,TGTGCCAGCAGCTTAACGGCGGGAGGGCCGTCGAGGGAGCAGTACTTC
TRBJ1-4,TRBV12-3/TRBV12-4,13,.,.,CASSFQLNEKLFF,TGTGCCAGCAGTTTTCAGCTTAATGAAAAACTGTTTTTT
TRBJ1-6,TRBV7-9,12,.,.,CASSLANSPLHF,TGTGCCAGCAGCTTAGCTAATTCACCCCTCCACTTT
TRBJ1-1,TRBV27,10,once,.,CASGYGEAFF,TGTGCCTCAGGGTATGGTGAAGCTTTCTTT
TRBJ2-7,TRBV3-1/TRBV3-2,13,.,TRBD1,CASNRDRDSEQYF,TGTGCCAGCAACCGGGACAGGGATTCCGAGCAGTACTTC
TRBJ1-1,TRBV28,17,few,TRBD1,CASSLRGQGNMNTEAFF,TGTGCCAGCAGCCTTCGGGGACAGGGGAACATGAACACTGAAGCTTTCTTT
TRBJ2-7,TRBV5-6,15,.,.,CASSPPGGSSYEQYF,TGTGCCAGCAGCCCCCCCGGAGGGTCCTCCTACGAGCAGTACTTC
TRBJ1-6,TRBV9,18,.,TRBD1,CASSPAGQGSSYNSPLHF,TGTGCCAGCAGCCCAGCGGGACAGGGGAGCTCCTATAATTCACCCCTCCACTTT
TRBJ2-7,TRBV28,15,.,TRBD2,CASSPGTSGAYEQYF,TGTGCCAGCAGTCCCGGGACTAGCGGGGCTTACGAGCAGTACTTC
TRBJ2-1,TRBV19,14,.,TRBD2,CASSMGLAKVEQFF,TGTGCCAGTAGTATGGGACTAGCGAAGGTTGAGCAGTTCTTC
TRBJ2-1,TRBV4-2,16,.,TRBD1,CASSPVQGQGHNEQFF,TGTGCCAGCAGCCCAGTTCAGGGACAGGGACACAATGAGCAGTTCTTC
TRBJ2-4,TRBV7-8,13,.,.,CASSLGGKNIQYF,TGTGCCAGCAGCTTAGGAGGCAAAAACATTCAGTACTTC
TRBJ2-7,TRBV6-2/TRBV6-3,15,.,TRBD2,CASSRLSGILYEQYF,TGTGCCAGCAGCAGACTTAGCGGGATTCTCTACGAGCAGTACTTC
TRBJ2-7,TRBV4-1,17,.,TRBD2,CASSQRLAGGIPYEQYF,TGCGCCAGCAGCCAACGACTAGCGGGAGGGATCCCCTACGAGCAGTACTTC
TRBJ2-3,TRBV5-1,16,once,.,CASSPAVGTTGDTQYF,TGCGCCAGCAGCCCGGCGGTCGGGACCACCGGTGATACGCAGTATTTT
TRBJ1-1,TRBV18,15,.,TRBD1,CASSPFKTGDTEAFF,TGTGCCAGCTCACCATTTAAGACAGGGGACACTGAAGCTTTCTTT
TRBJ1-2,TRBV5-6,11,.,.,CASSLEATKLF,TGTGCCAGCAGCTTGGAGGCCACCAAGTTGTTC
TRBJ1-4,TRBV19,16,.,TRBD1,CASNRGELTSNEKLFF,TGTGCCAGCAACAGGGGGGAACTTACTTCTAATGAAAAACTGTTTTTT
TRBJ2-1,TRBV19,15,few,TRBD2,CASSIRLAGYNEQFF,TGTGCCAGTAGTATACGGCTAGCGGGCTACAATGAGCAGTTCTTC
TRBJ1-2,TRBV19,13,.,.,CASSMGGRSGYTF,TGTGCCAGTAGTATGGGAGGGAGAAGCGGCTACACCTTC